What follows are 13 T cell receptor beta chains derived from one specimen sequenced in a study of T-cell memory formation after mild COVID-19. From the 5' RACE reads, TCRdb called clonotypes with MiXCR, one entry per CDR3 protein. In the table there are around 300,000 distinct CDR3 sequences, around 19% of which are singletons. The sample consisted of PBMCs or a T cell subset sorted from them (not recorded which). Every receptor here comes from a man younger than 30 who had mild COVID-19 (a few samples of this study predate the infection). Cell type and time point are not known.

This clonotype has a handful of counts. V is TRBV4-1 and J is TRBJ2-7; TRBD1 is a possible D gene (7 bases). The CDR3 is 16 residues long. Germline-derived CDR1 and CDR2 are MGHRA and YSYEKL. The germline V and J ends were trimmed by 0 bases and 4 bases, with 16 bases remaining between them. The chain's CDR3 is CASSQDPGGGFYEQYF. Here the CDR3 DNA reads TGCGCCAGCAGCCAAGACCCAGGAGGGGGCTTTTACGAGCAGTACTTC.

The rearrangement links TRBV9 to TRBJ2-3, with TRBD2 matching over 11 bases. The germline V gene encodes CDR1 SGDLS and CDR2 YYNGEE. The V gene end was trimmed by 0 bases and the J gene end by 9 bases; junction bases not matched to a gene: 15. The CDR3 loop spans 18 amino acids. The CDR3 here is CASSVESASGGTGRTQYF. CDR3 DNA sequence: TGTGCCAGCAGCGTAGAGTCAGCTAGCGGGGGGACCGGGAGGACGCAGTATTTT.

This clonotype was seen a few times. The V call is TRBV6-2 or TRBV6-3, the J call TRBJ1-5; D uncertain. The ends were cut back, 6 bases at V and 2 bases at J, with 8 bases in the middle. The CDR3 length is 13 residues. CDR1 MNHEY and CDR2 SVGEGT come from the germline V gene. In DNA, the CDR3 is TGTGCCAGCAGGGAGGACGGCAATCAGCCCCAGCATTTT. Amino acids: CASREDGNQPQHF.

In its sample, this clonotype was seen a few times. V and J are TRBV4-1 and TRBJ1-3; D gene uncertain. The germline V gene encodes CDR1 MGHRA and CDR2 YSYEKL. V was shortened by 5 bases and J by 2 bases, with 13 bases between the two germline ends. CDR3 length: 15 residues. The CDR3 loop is CASSFRVLTGNTIYF. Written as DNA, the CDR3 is TGCGCCAGCAGCTTTCGGGTGCTAACTGGAAACACCATATATTTT.

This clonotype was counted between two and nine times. The CDR3 region has the DNA TGCGCCAGCAGCTTGGCCCCTTCCTCCTACAATGAGCAGTTCTTC. It codes for CASSLAPSSYNEQFF. V gene TRBV5-1 combines with J gene TRBJ2-1; D gene uncertain. The V end lost 0 bases, the J end lost 0 bases, and 7 bases lay between the germline ends. Germline V lookup: CDR1 SGHRS, CDR2 YFSETQ. This CDR3 comprises 15 residues.

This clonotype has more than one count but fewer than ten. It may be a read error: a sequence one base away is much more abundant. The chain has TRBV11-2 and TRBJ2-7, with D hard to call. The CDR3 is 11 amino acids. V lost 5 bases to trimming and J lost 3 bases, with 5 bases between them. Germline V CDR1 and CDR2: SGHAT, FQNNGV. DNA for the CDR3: TGTGCCAGCAGCCAAAGCTACGAGCAGTACTTC. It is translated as CASSQSYEQYF.

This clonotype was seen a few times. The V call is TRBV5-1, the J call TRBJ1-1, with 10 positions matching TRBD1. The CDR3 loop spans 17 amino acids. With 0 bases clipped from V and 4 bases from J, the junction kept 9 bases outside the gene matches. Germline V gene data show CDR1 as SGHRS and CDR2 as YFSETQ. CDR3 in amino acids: CASSLAGQGGDSTEAFF. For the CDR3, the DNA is TGCGCCAGCAGCTTGGCCGGACAGGGGGGCGATAGCACTGAAGCTTTCTTT.

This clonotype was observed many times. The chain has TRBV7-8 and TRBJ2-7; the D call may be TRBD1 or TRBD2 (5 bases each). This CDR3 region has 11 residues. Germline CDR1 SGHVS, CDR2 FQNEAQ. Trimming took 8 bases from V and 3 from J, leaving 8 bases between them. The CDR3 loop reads CASGTNYEQYF. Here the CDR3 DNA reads TGTGCCAGCGGGACGAACTACGAGCAGTACTTC.

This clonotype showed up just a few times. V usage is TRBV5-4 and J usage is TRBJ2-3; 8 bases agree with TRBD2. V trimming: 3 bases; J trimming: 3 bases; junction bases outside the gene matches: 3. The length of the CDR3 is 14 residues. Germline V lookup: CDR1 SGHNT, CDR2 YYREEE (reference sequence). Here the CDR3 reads CASSSRGGTDTQYF. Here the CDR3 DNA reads TGTGCCAGCAGCTCACGGGGGGGGACAGATACGCAGTATTTT.

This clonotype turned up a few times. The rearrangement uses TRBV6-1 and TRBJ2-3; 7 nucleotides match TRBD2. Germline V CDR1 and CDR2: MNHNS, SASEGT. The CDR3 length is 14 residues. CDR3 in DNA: TGTGCAGCGGGGTACCGGGGAGTCACAGATACGCAGTATTTT. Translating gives CAAGYRGVTDTQYF.

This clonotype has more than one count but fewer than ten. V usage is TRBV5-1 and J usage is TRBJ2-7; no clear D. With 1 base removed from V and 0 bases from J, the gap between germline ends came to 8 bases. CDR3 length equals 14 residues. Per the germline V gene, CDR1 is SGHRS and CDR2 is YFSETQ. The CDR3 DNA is TGCGCCAGCAGCTTGATCTCTGCCTCCTACGAGCAGTACTTC. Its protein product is CASSLISASYEQYF.

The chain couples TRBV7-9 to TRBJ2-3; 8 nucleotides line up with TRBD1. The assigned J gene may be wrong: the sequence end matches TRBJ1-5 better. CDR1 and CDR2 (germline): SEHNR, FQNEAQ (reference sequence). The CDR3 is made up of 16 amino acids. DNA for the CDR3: TGTGCCAGCAGCTCCCCCAGGGGGCACGGCACAGATACGCAGCATTTT. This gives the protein CASSSPRGHGTDTQHF.

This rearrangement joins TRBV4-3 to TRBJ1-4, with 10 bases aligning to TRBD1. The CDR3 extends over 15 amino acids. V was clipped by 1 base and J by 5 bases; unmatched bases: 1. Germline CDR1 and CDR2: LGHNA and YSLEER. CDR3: CASSQAGQGNEKLFF. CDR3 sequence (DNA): TGCGCCAGCAGCCAAGCGGGACAGGGGAATGAAAAACTGTTTTTT.